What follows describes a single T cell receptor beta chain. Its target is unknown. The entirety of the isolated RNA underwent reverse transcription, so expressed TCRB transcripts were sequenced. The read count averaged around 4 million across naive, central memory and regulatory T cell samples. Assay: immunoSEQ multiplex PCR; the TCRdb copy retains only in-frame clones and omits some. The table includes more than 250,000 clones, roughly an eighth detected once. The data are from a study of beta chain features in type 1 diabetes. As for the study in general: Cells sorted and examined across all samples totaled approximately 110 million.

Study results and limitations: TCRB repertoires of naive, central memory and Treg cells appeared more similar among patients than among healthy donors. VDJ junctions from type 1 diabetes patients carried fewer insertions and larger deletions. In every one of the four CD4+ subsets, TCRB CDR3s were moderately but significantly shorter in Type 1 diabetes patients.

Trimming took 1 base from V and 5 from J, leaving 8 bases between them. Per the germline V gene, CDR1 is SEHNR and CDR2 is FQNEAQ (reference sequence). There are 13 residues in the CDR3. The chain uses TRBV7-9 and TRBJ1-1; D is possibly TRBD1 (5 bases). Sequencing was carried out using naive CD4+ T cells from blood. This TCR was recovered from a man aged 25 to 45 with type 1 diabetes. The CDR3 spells CASSLDGGTEAFF. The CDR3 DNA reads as TGTGCCAGCAGCTTAGATGGGGGGACTGAAGCTTTCTTT.